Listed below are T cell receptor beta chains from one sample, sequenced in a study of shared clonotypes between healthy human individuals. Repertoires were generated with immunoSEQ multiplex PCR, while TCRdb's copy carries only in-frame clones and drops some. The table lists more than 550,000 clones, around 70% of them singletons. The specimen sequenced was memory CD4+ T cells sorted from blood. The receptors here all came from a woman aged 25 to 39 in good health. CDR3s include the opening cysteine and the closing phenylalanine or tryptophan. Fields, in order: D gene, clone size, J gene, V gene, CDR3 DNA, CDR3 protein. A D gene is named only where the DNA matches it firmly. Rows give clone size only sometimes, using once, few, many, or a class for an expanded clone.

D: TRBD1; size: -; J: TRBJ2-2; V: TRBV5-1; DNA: TGCGCCAGCAGCTTGGACCCCGGGACAGACCCCGGGGAGCTGTTTTTT; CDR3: CASSLDPGTDPGELFF
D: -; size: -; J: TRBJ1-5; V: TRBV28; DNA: TGTGCCAGCAGTTTATGGCCCGGGAATAATCAGCCCCAGCATTTT; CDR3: CASSLWPGNNQPQHF
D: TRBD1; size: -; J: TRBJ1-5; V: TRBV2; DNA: TGTGCCAGCAGTGATGAGGCAGGGGGTAATCAGCCCCAGCATTTT; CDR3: CASSDEAGGNQPQHF
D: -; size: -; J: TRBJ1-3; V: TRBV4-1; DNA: TGCGCCAGCGTAGGGGACGGAAACACCATATATTTT; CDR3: CASVGDGNTIYF
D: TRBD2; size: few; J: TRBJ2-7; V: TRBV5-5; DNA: TGTGCCAGCGGGGGCGGGAGGCAACGCGAGCAGTACTTC; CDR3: CASGGGRQREQYF
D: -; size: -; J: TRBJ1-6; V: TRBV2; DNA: TGTGCCATCCCAAGAGCGACAGGCGAGAATTCACCCCTCCACTTT; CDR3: CAIPRATGENSPLHF
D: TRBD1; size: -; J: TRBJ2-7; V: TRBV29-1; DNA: TGCAGCGTTGGAGGGACAGGGGGCTCCTACGAGCAGTACTTC; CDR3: CSVGGTGGSYEQYF
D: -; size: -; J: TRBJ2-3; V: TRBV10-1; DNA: TGCGCCAGCAGCCGGGGTATCGGCACAGATACGCAGTATTTT; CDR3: CASSRGIGTDTQYF
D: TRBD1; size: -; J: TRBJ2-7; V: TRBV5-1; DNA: TGCGCCAGCAGCTTGGAACCCACAGGGGTTTACGAGCAGTACTTC; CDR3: CASSLEPTGVYEQYF
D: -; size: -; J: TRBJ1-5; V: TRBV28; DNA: TGTGCCAGCACCTGGAGGGGGAATCAGCCCCAGCATTTT; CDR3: CASTWRGNQPQHF
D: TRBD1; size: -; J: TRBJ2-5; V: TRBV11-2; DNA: TGTGCCAGCAGCCTCCTGAACCTCCGGGACAGGGTATGGTCAGAGACCCAGTACTTC; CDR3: CASSLLNLRDRVWSETQYF
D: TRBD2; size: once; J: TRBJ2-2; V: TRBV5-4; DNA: TGTGCCAGCAGCTCCCCAGCGGGACTAGCGGGAGTAGGCGGGGAGCTGTTTTTT; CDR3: CASSSPAGLAGVGGELFF
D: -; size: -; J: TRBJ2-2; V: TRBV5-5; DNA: TGTGCCAGCAGCTTGGCAGCGGGACAGAACACCGGGGAGCTGTTTTTT; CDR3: CASSLAAGQNTGELFF
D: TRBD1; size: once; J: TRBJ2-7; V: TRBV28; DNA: TGTGCCAGCAGTGGACAGGGGGGGTTCTACGAGCAGTACTTC; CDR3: CASSGQGGFYEQYF
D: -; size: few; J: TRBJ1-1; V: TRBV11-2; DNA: TGTGCCAGCAGCCGCGATCGCGTGGGCGAAGCTTTCTTT; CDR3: CASSRDRVGEAFF
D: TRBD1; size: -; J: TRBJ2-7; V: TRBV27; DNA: TGTGCCAGCAGTTCGTACTGGGACAGGGGGCGCGAGCAGTACTTC; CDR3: CASSSYWDRGREQYF
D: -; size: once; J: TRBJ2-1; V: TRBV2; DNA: TGTGCCAGCAGTGAAAAGCGTAACACCTACAATGAGCAGTTCTTC; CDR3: CASSEKRNTYNEQFF
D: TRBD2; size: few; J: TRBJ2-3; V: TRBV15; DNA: TGTGCCACCAGCAGAGTGGCGAGTAGCGGGAGGGCCGGAGATACGCAGTATTTT; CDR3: CATSRVASSGRAGDTQYF
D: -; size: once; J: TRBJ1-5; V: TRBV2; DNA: TGTGCCAGCAGTGTTGCGAGGGGAGGTAATCAGCCCCAGCATTTT; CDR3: CASSVARGGNQPQHF
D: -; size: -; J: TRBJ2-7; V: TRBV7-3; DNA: TGTGCCAGCAGCTTAGGACAGAACTACGAGCAGTACTTC; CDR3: CASSLGQNYEQYF
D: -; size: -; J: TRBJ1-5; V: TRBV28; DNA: TGTGCCAGCAGCACAGGGCACCGCAATCAGCCCCAGCATTTT; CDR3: CASSTGHRNQPQHF
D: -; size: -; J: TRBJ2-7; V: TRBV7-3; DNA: TGTGCCAGCAGCTTCGACTCAAACTACGAGCAGTACTTC; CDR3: CASSFDSNYEQYF
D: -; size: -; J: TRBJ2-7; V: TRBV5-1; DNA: TGCGCCAGCAGCTTGGCGCAGGGTGGGTACGAGCAGTACTTC; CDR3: CASSLAQGGYEQYF
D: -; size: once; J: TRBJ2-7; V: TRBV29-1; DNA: TGCAGCGTAACAAGGAGGCACAACGAGCAGTACTTC; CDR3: CSVTRRHNEQYF
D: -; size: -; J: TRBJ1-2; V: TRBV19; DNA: TGTGCCAGTAGTATACGCGGGTTAGGCTACACCTTC; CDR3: CASSIRGLGYTF
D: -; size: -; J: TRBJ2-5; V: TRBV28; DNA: TGTGCCAGCAGTTTATTAAAGAGAGGTCTGGGCCAAGAGACCCAGTACTTC; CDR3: CASSLLKRGLGQETQYF
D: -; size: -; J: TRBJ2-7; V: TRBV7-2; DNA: TGTGCCAGCAGCTTTTCGGTCTACGAGCAGTACTTC; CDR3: CASSFSVYEQYF
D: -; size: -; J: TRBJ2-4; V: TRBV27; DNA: TGTGCCAGCAGTTTTCTGGGGGGTTATACCAAAAACATTCAGTACTTC; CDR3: CASSFLGGYTKNIQYF
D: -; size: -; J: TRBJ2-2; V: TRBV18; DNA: TGTGCCAGCTCACCCACAGGTCCCGGGGAGCTGTTTTTT; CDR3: CASSPTGPGELFF
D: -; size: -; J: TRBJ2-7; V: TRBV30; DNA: TGTGCCTGGAGACAGGGACTGGGTGGGGGCGAGCAGTACTTC; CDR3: CAWRQGLGGGEQYF
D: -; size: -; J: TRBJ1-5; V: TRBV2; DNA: TGTGCCAGCAGTGAATCGGGGAGACATCAGCCCCAGCATTTT; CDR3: CASSESGRHQPQHF
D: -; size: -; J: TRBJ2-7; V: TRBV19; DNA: TGTGCCAGTAGTATGGAGGGGAGCTCCTACGAGCAGTACTTC; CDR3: CASSMEGSSYEQYF
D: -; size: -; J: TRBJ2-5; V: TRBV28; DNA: TGTGCCAGCAGCCTCTCCAGGCAGGGAATTTATCAAGAGACCCAGTACTTC; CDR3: CASSLSRQGIYQETQYF
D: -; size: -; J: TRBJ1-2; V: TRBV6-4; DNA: TGTGCCAGCAGTGACACGTACCGGGACAAAGAAGAAAACTATGGCTACACCTTC; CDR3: CASSDTYRDKEENYGYTF
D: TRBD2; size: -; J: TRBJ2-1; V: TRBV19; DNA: TGTGCCAGTCGGACTAGCGGATACAATGAGCAGTTCTTC; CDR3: CASRTSGYNEQFF
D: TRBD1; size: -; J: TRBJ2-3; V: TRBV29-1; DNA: TGCAGCGTTGACGGACAGGGCACAGATACGCAGTATTTT; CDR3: CSVDGQGTDTQYF
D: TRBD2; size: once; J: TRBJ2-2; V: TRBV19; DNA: TGTGCCAGTCGGAGGATAGCGGGAGCGAACACCGGGGAGCTGTTTTTT; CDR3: CASRRIAGANTGELFF
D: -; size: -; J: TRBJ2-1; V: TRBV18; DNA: TGTGCCAGCTCACCATCTCTTGGATTGGACAATGAGCAGTTCTTC; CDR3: CASSPSLGLDNEQFF
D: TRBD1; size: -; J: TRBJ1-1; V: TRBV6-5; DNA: TGTGCCAGCAGCACGGGACAGGGGGTGACTGAAGCTTTCTTT; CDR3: CASSTGQGVTEAFF
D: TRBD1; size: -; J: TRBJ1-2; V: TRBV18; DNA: TGTGCTGCGAGTGGGACAGCGAACTATGGCTACACCTTC; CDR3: CAASGTANYGYTF
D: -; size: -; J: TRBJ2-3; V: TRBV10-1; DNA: TGCGCCAGCAGCAAGCAGAGCACAGATACGCAGTATTTT; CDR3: CASSKQSTDTQYF
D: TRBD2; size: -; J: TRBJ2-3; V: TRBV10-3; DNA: TGTGCCATCAGTGCGACTAGCGGGGGGCCAGATACGCAGTATTTT; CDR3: CAISATSGGPDTQYF
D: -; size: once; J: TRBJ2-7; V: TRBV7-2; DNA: TGTGCCAGCAGCCCACAAGGATCCATCGGGGAGCAGTACTTC; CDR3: CASSPQGSIGEQYF
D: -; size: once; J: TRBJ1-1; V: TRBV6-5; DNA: TGTGCCAGCAGTGCCCGATTGGAAGGAGCTGAAGCTTTCTTT; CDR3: CASSARLEGAEAFF